This T cell receptor beta chain was captured by sequencing in a study of blood T cell repertoires in COVID-19. In the study overall: Sample material is recorded as cDNA or gDNA derived from T cells, B-cell-depleted T cells, or PBMCs.

In assigning cohorts, the study relied on participant-reported clinical history. Recovered participants had two consecutive negative NP/OP PCR tests, healthcare professional clearance, or symptom resolution. The CDR3 is made up of 13 amino acids. Germline V lookup: CDR1 MNHEY, CDR2 SVGAGI. Trimming took 10 bases from V and 5 from J; bases not matched to a gene: 8. The data were produced by immunoSEQ multiplex PCR, yet TCRdb's version contains in-frame clones alone and is incomplete. This table has under 500,000 clones, approximately 90% appearing once. This sequence joins TRBV6-5 and TRBJ2-7; TRBD1 agrees at 10 bases. The sequenced sample consisted of PBMCs or T cells enriched from blood (not recorded which). This sequence was found in a man in his thirties or forties who had recovered from COVID-19. CDR3 nucleotide sequence: TGTGCCAACCGGGACAGGGGCGTCCACGAGCAGTACTTC. Translation: CANRDRGVHEQYF.